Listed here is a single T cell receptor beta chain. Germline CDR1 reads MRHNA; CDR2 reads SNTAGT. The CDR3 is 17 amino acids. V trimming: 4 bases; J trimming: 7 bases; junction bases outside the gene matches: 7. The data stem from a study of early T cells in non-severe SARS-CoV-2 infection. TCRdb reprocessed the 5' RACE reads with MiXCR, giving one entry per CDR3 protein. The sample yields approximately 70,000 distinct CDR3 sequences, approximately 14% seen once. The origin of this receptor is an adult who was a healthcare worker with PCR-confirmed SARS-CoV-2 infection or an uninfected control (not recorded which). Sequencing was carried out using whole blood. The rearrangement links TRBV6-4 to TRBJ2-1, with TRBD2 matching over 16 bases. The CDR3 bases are TGTGCCAGCAGTGCGGGGACTAGCGGGGGGGCCCGAAATGAGCAGTTCTTC. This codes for CASSAGTSGGARNEQFF.